This TCR beta chain was sequenced in a study of blood T cell repertoires in COVID-19. Study members were between roughly 18 and 90 years old and lived in 20 to 30 US regions. Participant reports of clinical history set cohort assignment. Symptom resolution, clearance, or two negative PCRs marked the recovered donors of Cohort 3. Method: immunoSEQ multiplex PCR; TCRdb's copy keeps in-frame clones and lacks some. In the table there are around 290,000 clones, approximately 91% of which are singletons. The source is a woman between 40 and 50 years old who had recovered from COVID-19. The sample was PBMCs or T cells enriched from blood (not recorded which).

The CDR3 loop is CASSYSGLAGGETQYF. DNA for the CDR3: TGTGCCAGCAGTTATTCCGGACTAGCGGGGGGGGAGACCCAGTACTTC. V gene TRBV6-5 combines with J gene TRBJ2-5, with 15 nucleotides matching TRBD2. V lost 3 bases and J lost 5; bases outside the gene matches: 4. The CDR3 runs to 16 residues. Germline CDR1 reads MNHEY; CDR2 reads SVGAGI.